The T cell receptor (beta chain) under discussion was sequenced for a study of T-cell reconstitution after alpha-beta-depleted transplantation in children. A few counts support this clonotype. Unique molecular identifiers were incorporated into the prepared TCRbeta library. TCRdb re-analysed the PCR reads in MiXCR, keeping a single row per CDR3 protein. Of some 500,000 distinct CDR3 sequences listed, about 16% were seen once; the top ten hold 2.5% to 4%. The ends lost 6 bases at V and 0 bases at J; junction bases unmatched: 4. Germline V gene sequence: CDR1 ENHRY, CDR2 SYGVKD. CDR3 size: 14 residues. The chain employs TRBV10-3 and TRBJ1-2, with TRBD1 matching 7 bases. The clonotype originates from a human donor who donated a stem cell graft to a child with acute lymphoblastic leukemia. Sequencing used PBMCs from the stem cell graft donor, obtained from the stem cell graft. As DNA, the CDR3 is TGTGCCATCAGCTCAGGGACAGCTAACTATGGCTACACCTTC. Protein: CAISSGTANYGYTF.